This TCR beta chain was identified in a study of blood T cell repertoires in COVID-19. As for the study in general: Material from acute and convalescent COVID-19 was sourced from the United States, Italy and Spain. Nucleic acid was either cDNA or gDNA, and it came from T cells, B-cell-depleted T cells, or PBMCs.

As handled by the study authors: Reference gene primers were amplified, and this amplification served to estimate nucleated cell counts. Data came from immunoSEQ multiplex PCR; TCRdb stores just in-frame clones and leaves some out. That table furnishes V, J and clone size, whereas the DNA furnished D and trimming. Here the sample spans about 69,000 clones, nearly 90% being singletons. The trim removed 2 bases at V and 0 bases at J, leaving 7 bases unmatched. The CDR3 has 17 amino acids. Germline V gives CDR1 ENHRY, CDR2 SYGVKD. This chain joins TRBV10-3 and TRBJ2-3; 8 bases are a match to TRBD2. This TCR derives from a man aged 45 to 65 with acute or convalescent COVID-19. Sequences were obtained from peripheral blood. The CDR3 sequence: CAISETSGATSTDTQYF. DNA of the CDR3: TGTGCCATCAGTGAGACTAGCGGAGCCACTAGCACAGATACGCAGTATTTT.